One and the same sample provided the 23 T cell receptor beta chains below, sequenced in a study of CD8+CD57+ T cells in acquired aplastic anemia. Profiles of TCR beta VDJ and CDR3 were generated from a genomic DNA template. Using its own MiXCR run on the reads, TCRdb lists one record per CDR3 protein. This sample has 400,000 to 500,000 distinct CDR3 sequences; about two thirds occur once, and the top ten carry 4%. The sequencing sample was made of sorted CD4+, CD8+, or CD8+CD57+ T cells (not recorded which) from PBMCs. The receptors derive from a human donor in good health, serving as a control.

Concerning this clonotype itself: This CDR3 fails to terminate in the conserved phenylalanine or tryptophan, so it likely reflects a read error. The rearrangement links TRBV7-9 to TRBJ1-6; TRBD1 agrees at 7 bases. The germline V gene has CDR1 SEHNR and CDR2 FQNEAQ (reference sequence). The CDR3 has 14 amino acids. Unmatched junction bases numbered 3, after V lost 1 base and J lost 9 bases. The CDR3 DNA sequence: TGTGCCAGCAGCTTAGGAGGGGGCGGTTCACCCCTCCACTCT. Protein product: CASSLGGGGSPLHS.

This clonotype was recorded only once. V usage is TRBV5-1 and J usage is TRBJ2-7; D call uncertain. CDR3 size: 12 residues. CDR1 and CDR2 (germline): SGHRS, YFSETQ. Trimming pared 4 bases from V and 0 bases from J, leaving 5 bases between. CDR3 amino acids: CASSPPSYEQYF. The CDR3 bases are TGCGCCAGCAGCCCTCCCTCCTACGAGCAGTACTTC.

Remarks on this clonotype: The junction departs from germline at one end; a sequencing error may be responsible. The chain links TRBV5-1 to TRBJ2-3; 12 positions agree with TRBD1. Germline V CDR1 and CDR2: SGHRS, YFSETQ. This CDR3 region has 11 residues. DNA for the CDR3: TGTGCCAGCAACGGGGGACAGGGGGCGTATTTT. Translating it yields CASNGGQGAYF. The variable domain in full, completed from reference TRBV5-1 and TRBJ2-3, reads KAGVTQTPRYLIKTRGQQVTLSCSPISGHRSVSWYQQTPGQGLQFLFEYFSETQRNKGNFPGRFSGRQFSNSRSEMNVSTLELGDSALYLCASNGGQGAYFGPGTRLTVL.

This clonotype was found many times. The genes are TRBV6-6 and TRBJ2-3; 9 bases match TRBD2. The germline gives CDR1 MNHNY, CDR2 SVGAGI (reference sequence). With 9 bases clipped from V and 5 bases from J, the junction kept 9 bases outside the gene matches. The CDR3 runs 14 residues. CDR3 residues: CASKLAGGLDTQYF. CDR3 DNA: TGTGCCAGTAAACTGGCGGGGGGGTTAGATACGCAGTATTTT.

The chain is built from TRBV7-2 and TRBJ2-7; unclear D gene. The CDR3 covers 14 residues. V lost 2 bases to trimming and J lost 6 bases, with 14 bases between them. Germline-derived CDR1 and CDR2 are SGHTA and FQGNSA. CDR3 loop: CASSLTVGFGEQYF. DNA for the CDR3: TGTGCCAGCAGCTTAACGGTGGGGTTCGGCGAGCAGTACTTC.

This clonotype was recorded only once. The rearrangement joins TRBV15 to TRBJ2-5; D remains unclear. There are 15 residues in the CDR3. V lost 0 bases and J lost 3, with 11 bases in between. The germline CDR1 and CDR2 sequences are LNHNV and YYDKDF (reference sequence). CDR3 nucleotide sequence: TGTGCCACCAGCAGAGATCTTTTCCGAGAAGAGACCCAGTACTTC. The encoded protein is CATSRDLFREETQYF.

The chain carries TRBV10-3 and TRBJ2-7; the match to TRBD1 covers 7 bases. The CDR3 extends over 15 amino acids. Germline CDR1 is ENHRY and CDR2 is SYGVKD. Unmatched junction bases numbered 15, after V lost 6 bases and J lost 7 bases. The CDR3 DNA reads TGTGCCATCAGCGGGGCACAGGGGAAACTTGAAGAGCAGTACTTC. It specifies CAISGAQGKLEEQYF.

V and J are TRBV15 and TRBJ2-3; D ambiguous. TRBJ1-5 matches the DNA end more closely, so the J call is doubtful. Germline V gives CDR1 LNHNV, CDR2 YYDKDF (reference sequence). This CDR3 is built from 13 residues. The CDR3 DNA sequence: TGTGCCAGCAGTACCGATGGTACAGCTACGCAGCATTTT. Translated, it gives CASSTDGTATQHF.

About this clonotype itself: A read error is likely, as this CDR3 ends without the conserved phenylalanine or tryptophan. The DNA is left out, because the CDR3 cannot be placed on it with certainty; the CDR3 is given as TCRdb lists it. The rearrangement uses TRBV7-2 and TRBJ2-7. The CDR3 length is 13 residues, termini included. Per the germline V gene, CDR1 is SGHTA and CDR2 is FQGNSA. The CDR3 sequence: CASSLVAGYYRYT.

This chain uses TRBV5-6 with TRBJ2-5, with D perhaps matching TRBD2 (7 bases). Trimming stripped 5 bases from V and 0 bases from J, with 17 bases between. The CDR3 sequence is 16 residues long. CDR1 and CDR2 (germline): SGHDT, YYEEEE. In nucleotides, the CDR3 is TGTGCCAGCAGTTCACAGAGGGGGGGGTACCAAGAGACCCAGTACTTC. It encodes CASSSQRGGYQETQYF.

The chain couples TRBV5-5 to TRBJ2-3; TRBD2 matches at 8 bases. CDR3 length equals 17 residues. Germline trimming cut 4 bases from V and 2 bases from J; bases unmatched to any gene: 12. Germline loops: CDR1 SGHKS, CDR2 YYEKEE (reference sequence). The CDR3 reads CASSRWLAGGSTDTQYF. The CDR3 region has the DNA TGTGCCAGCAGCAGATGGCTGGCGGGGGGATCCACAGATACGCAGTATTTT. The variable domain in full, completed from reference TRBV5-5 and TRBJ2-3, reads DAGVTQSPTHLIKTRGQQVTLRCSPISGHKSVSWYQQVLGQGPQFIFQYYEKEERGRGNFPDRFSARQFPNYSSELNVNALLLGDSALYLCASSRWLAGGSTDTQYFGPGTRLTVL.

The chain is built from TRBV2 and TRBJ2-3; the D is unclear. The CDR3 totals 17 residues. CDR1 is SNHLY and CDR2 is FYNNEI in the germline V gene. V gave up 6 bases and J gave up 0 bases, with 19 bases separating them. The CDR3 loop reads CASRVRNTEASTDTQYF. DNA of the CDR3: TGTGCCAGCAGGGTCAGAAACACTGAAGCTAGCACAGATACGCAGTATTTT.

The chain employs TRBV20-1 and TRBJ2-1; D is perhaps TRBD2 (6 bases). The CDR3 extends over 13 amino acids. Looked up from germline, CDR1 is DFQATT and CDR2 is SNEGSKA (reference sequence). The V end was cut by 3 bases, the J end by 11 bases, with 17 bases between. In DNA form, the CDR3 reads TGCAGTGCTAGGTTATCGGGGGACGGGAAGCAGTTCTTC. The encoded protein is CSARLSGDGKQFF.

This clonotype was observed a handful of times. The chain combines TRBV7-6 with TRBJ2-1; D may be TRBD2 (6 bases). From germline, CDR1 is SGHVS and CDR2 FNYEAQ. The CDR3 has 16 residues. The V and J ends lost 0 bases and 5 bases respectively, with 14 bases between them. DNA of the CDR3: TGTGCCAGCAGCTTAGCGCGGTGGGGGACTGACAATGAGCAGTTCTTC. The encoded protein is CASSLARWGTDNEQFF.

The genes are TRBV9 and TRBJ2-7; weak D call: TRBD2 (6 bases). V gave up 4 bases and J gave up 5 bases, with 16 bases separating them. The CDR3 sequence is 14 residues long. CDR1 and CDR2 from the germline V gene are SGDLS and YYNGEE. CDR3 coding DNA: TGTGCCAGCAGCTTGAGCGGGCAGGCCCACGAGCAGTACTTC. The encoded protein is CASSLSGQAHEQYF.

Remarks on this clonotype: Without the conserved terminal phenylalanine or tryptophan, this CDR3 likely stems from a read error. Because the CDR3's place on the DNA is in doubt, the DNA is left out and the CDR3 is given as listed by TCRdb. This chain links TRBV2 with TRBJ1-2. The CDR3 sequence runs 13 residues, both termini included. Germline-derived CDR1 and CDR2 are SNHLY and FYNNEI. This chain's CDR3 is CASSEQVHYDDPY.

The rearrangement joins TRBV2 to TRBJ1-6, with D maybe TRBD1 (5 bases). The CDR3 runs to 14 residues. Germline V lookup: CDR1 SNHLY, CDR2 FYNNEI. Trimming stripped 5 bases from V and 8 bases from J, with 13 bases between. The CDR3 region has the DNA TGTGCCAGCAGTCCGGACAATCATTATTCACCCCTCCACTTT. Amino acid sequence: CASSPDNHYSPLHF.

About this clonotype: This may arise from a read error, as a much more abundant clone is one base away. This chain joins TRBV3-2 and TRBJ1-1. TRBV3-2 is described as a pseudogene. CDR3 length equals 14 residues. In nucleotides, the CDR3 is TGTGCCAGCAGCCTGTCGACAGGGCCCTTGGGAGCTTTCTTT. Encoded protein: CASSLSTGPLGAFF.

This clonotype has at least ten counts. In DNA, the CDR3 is TGCGCCAGCAGCCCGTCGGGACTAGCGGGGGTGACCACTGATTCCTACAATGAGCAGTTCTTC. Translating it yields CASSPSGLAGVTTDSYNEQFF. The chain has TRBV5-1 and TRBJ2-1; 14 bases map to TRBD2. Germline V gene sequence: CDR1 SGHRS, CDR2 YFSETQ. This CDR3 is 21 amino acids long. V gave up 4 bases and J gave up 1 base; unmatched junction bases: 16.

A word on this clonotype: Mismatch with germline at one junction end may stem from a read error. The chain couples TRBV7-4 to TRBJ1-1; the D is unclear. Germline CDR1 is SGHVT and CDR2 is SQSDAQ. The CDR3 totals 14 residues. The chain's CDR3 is CASSLQRRVTEDFF. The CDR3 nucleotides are TGTGCCAGCAGCCTACAACGAAGGGTCACTGAAGATTTCTTT.

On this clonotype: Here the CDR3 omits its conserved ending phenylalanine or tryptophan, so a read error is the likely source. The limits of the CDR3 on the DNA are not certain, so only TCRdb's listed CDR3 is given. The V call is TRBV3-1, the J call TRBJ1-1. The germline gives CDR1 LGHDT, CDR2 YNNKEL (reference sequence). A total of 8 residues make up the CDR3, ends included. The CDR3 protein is CASSPPSS.

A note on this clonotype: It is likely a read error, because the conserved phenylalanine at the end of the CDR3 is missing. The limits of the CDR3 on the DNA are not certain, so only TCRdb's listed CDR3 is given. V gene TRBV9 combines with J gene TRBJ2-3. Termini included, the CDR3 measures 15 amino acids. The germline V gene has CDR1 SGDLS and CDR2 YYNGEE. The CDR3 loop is CASSALAHSTDTQCL.

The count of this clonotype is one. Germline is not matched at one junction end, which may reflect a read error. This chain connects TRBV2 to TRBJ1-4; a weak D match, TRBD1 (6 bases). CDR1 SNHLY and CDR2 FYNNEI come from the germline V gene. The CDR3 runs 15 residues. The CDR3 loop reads CARSEETGTNETLFF. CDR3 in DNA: TGTGCCCGCAGTGAAGAGACAGGCACAAATGAAACCCTGTTTTTT.